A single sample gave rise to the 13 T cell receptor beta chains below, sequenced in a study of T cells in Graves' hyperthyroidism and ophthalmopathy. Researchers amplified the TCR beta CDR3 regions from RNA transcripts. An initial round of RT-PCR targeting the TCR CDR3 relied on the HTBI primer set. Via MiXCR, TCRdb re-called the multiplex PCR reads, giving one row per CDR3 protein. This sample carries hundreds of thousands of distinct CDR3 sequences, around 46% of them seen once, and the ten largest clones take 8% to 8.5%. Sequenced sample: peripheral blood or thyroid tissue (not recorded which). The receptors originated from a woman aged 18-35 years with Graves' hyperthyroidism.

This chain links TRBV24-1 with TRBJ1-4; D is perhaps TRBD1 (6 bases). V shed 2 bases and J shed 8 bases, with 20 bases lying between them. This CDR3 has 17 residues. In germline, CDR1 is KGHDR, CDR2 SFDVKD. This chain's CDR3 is CATSDSQGTSGNEKLFF. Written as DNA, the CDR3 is TGTGCCACCAGTGATTCCCAGGGGACTAGCGGGAACGAAAAACTGTTTTTT.

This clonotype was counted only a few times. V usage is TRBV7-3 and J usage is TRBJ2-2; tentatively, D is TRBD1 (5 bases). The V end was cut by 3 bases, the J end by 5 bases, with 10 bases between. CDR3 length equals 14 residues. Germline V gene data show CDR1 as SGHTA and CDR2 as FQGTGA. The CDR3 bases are TGTGCCAGCAGCTTGAACGCAGGGACCGGGGAGCTGTTTTTT. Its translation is CASSLNAGTGELFF.

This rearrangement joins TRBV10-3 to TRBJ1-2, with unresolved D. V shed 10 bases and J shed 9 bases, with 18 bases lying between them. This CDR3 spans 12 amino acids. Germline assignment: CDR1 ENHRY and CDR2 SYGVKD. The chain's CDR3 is CASRRLGGSYTF. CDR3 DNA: TGTGCCAGCAGGCGGCTGGGTGGGAGCTACACCTTC.

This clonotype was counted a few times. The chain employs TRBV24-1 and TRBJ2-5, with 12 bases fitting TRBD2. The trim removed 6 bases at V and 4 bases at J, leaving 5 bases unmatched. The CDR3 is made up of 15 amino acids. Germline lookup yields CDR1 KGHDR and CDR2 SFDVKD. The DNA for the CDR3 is TGTGCCACCAGTTCTAGCGGGAGGGCCAGAGAGACCCAGTACTTC. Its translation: CATSSSGRARETQYF.

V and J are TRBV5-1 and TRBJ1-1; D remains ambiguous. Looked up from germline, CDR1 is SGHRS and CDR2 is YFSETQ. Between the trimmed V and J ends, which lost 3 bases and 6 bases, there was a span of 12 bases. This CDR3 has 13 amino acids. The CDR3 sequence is CASSSEMRAEAFF. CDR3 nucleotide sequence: TGCGCCAGCAGCTCGGAGATGAGAGCTGAAGCTTTCTTT.

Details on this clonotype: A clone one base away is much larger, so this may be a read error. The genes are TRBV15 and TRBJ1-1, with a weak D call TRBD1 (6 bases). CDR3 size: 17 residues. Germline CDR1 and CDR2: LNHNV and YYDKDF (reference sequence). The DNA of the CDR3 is TGTGCCACCAGCCCGAACGATAGGACAGAGGAGAACACTGGAGCTTTCTTT. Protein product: CATSPNDRTEENTGAFF.

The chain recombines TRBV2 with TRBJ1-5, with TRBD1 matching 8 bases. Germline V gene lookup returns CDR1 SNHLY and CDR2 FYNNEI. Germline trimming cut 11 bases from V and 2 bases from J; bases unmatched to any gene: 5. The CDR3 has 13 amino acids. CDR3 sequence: CALPDRGNQPQHF. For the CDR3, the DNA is TGTGCCCTGCCGGACAGGGGCAATCAGCCCCAGCATTTT.

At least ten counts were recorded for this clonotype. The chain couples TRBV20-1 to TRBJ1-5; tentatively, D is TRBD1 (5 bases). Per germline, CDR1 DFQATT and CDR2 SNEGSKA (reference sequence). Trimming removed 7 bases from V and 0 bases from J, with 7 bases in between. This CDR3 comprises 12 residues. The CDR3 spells CSVGVSNQPQHF. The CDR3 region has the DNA TGCAGTGTGGGGGTTAGCAATCAGCCCCAGCATTTT.

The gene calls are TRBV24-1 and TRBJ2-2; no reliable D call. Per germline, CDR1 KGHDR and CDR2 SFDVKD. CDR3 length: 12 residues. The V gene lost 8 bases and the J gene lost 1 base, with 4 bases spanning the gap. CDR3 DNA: TGTGCCACCAACGAGAACACCGGGGAGCTGTTTTTT. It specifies CATNENTGELFF.

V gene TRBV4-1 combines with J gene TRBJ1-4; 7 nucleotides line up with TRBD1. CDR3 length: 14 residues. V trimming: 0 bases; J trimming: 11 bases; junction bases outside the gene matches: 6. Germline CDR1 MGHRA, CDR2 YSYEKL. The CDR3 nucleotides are TGCGCCAGCAGCCAAGATGCCGGGACAGTGAAACTGTTTTTT. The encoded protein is CASSQDAGTVKLFF.

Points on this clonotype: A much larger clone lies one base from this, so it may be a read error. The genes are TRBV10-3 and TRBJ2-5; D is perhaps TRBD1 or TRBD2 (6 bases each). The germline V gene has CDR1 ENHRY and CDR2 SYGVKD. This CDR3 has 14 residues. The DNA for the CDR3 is TGTGCCATCAGCCAGGTGGGGGGCCGGGAGACCCGGTACTTC. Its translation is CAISQVGGRETRYF.

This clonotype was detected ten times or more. The CDR3, as DNA: TGTGCCATCAGTGAGTCGGGACAGCCCTATGGCTACACCTTC. Its protein is CAISESGQPYGYTF. The chain links TRBV10-3 to TRBJ1-2; 7 bases match TRBD1. J was trimmed by 4 bases and V by 0 bases; bases with no gene match: 2. Germline V lookup: CDR1 ENHRY, CDR2 SYGVKD. The CDR3 is 14 amino acids.

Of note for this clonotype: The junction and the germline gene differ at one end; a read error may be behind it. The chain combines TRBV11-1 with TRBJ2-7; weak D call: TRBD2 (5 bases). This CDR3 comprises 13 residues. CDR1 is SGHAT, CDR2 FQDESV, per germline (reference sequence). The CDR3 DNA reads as TGTGCCGGCAGCTTAGGAGATGGACTCGAGCAGTACTTC. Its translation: CAGSLGDGLEQYF. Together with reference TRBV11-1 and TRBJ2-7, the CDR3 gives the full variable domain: EAEVAQSPRYKITEKSQAVAFWCDPISGHATLYWYRQILGQGPELLVQFQDESVVDDSQLPKDRFSAERLKGVDSTLKIQPAELGDSAMYLCAGSLGDGLEQYFGPGTRLTVT.